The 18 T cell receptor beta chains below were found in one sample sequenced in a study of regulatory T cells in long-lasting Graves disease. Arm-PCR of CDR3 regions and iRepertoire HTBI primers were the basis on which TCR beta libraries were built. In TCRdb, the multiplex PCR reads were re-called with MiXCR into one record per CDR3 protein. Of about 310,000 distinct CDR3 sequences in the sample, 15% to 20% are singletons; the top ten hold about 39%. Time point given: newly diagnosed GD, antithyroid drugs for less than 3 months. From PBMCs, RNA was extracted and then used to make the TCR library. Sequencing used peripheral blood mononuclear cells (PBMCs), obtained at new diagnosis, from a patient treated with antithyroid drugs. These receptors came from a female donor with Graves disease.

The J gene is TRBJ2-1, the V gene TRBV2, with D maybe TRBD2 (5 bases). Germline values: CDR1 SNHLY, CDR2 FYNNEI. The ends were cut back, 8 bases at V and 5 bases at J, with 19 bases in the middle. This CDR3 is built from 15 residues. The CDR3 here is CASDQRANPHNEQFF. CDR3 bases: TGTGCCAGCGATCAGAGGGCAAACCCCCACAATGAGCAGTTCTTC.

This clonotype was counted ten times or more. CDR3 protein: CASRRRMLNSPLHF. In DNA form, the CDR3 reads TGTGCCAGCAGGAGGAGAATGCTTAATTCACCCCTCCACTTT. The chain joins TRBV27 to TRBJ1-6; the D is unclear. Germline V gene data show CDR1 as MNHEY and CDR2 as SMNVEV (reference sequence). The ends were cut back, 6 bases at V and 6 bases at J, with 12 bases in the middle. CDR3 length: 14 residues.

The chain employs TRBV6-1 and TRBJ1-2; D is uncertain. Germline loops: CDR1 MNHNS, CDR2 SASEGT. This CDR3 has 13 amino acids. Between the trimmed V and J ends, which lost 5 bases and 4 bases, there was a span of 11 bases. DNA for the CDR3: TGTGCCAGCAGTCTGGGGAGCGTCTATGGCTACACCTTC. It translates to CASSLGSVYGYTF.

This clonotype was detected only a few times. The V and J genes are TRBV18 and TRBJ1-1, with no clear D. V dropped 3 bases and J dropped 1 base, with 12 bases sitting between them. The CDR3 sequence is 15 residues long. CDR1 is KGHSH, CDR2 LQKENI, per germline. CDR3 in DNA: TGTGCCAGCTCACCGTCGAGAGGGTGGAACACTGAAGCTTTCTTT. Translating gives CASSPSRGWNTEAFF.

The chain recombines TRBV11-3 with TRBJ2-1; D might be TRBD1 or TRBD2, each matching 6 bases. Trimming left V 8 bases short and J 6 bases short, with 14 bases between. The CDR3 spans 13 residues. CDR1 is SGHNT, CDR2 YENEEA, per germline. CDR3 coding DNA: TGTGCCAGCGGTCCGGGGGCCAGCAATGAGCAGTTCTTC. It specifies CASGPGASNEQFF.

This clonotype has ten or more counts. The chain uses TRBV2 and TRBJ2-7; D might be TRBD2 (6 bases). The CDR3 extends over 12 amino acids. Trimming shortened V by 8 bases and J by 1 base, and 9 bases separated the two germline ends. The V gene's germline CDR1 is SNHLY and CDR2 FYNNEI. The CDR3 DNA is TGTGCCAGCGGAGGGGTGTCCTACGAGCAGTACTTC. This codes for CASGGVSYEQYF. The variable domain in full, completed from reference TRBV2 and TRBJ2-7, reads EPEVTQTPSHQVTQMGQEVILRCVPISNHLYFYWYRQILGQKVEFLVSFYNNEISEKSEIFDDQFSVERPDGSNFTLKIRSTKLEDSAMYFCASGGVSYEQYFGPGTRLTVT.

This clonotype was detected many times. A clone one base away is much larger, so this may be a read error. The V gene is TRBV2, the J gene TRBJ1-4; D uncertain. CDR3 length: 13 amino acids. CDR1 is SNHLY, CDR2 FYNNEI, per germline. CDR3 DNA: TGTGCCAGCAATGAAGATGCGGGGGAAAAACTGTTTTTT. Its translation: CASNEDAGEKLFF. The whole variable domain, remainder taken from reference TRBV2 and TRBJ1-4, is EPEVTQTPSHQVTQMGQEVILRCVPISNHLYFYWYRQILGQKVEFLVSFYNNEISEKSEIFDDQFSVERPDGSNFTLKIRSTKLEDSAMYFCASNEDAGEKLFFGSGTQLSVL.

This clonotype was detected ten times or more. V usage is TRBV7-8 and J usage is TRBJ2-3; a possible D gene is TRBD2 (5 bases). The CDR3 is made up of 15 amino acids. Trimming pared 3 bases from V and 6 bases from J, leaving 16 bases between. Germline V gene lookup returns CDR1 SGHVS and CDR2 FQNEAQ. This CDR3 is CASSFGLRVSDTQYF. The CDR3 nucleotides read TGTGCCAGCAGCTTTGGCCTGAGGGTTTCGGATACGCAGTATTTT.

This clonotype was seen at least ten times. CDR3 sequence: CASSDPQTSGNTIYF. The CDR3 coding sequence is TGTGCCAGCAGTGACCCGCAGACCTCTGGAAACACCATATATTTT. The genes are TRBV25-1 and TRBJ1-3, with D unresolved. The V end was cut by 3 bases, the J end by 0 bases, with 9 bases between. Germline-derived CDR1 and CDR2 are MGHDK and SYGVNS. The CDR3 consists of 15 residues.

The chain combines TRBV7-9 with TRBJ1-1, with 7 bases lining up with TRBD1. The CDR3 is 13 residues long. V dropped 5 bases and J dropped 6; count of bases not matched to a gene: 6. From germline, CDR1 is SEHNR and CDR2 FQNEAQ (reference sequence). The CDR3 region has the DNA TGTGCCAGCAGCCGGCAGGGGGATTCTGAAGCTTTCTTT. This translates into CASSRQGDSEAFF. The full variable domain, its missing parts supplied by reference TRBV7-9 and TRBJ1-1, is DTGVSQNPRHKITKRGQNVTFRCDPISEHNRLYWYRQTLGQGPEFLTYFQNEAQLEKSRLLSDRFSAERPKGSFSTLEIQRTEQGDSAMYLCASSRQGDSEAFFGQGTRLTVV.

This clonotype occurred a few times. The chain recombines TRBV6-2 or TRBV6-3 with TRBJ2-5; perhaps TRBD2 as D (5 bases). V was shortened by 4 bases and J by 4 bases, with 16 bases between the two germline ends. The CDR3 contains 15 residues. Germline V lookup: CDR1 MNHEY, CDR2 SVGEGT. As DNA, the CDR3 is TGTGCCAGCAGTTTACGGACGGGAAAGACAGAGACCCAGTACTTC. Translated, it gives CASSLRTGKTETQYF.

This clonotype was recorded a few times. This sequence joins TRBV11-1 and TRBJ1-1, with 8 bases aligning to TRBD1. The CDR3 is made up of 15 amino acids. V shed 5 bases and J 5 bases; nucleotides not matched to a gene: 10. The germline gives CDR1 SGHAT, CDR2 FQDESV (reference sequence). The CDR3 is CASSNHAGGRTEAFF. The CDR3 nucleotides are TGTGCCAGCAGCAACCACGCAGGGGGCCGGACTGAAGCTTTCTTT.

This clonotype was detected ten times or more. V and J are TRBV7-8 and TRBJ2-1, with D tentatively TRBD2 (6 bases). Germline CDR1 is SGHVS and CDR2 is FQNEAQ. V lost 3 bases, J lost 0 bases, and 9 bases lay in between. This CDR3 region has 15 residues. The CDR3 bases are TGTGCCAGCAGCTTTGACGGGAGCTCCTACAATGAGCAGTTCTTC. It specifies CASSFDGSSYNEQFF. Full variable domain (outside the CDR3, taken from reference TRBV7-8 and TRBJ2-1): GAGVSQSPRYKVAKRGQDVALRCDPISGHVSLFWYQQALGQGPEFLTYFQNEAQLDKSGLPSDRFFAERPEGSVSTLKIQRTQQEDSAVYLCASSFDGSSYNEQFFGPGTRLTVL.

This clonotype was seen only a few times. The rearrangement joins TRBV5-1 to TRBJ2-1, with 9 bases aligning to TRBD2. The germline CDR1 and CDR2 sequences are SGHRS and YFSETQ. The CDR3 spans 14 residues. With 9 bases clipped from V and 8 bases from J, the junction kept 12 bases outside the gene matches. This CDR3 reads CATGSAGGDYEQFF. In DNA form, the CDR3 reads TGCGCCACCGGGTCGGCGGGAGGGGACTATGAGCAGTTCTTC.

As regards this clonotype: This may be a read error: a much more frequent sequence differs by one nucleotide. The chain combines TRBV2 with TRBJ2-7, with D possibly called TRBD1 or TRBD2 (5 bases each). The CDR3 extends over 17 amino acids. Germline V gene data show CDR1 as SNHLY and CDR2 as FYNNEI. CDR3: CASSERGVVLKGYDQYF. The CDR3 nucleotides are TGTGCCAGCAGTGAAAGAGGGGTAGTGTTAAAGGGTTACGATCAGTACTTC. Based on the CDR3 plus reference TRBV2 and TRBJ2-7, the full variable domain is EPEVTQTPSHQVTQMGQEVILRCVPISNHLYFYWYRQILGQKVEFLVSFYNNEISEKSEIFDDQFSVERPDGSNFTLKIRSTKLEDSAMYFCASSERGVVLKGYDQYFGPGTRLTVT.

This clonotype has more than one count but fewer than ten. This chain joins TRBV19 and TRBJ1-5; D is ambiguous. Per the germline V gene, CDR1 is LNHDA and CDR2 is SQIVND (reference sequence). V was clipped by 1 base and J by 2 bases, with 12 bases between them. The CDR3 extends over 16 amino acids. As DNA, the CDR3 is TGTGCCAGTAGTATAGCCTCGGGTAGGGGCAATCAGCCCCAGCATTTT. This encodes CASSIASGRGNQPQHF.

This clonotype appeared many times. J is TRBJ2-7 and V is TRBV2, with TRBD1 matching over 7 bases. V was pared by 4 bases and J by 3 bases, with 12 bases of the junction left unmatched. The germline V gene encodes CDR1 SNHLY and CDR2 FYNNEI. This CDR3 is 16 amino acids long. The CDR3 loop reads CASSVPELTGIYEQYF. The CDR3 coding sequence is TGTGCCAGCAGTGTCCCCGAACTGACAGGGATCTACGAGCAGTACTTC.

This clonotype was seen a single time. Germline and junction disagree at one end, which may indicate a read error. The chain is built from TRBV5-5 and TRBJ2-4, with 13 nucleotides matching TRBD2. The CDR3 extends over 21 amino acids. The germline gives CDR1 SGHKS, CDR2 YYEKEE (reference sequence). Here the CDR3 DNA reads TGTGCCAGCAGCTTGGCCCCCCTACTAGCGGGAGGGAATATAGCCAAAAACATTCGGTACTTC. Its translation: CASSLAPLLAGGNIAKNIRYF.